The rows below give T cell receptor beta chains drawn from one sample of a study of blood T cell repertoires in COVID-19. Method: immunoSEQ multiplex PCR; TCRdb's copy keeps in-frame clones and lacks some. The sample records about 130,000 clones, around 81% being singletons. Sequenced: peripheral blood. These receptors were taken from a man aged 55-75 years with acute or convalescent COVID-19. The CDR3 runs from the conserved cysteine through the conserved F or W. D genes are given only for firm matches. A clone size is listed for some rows: how often the clone was seen (once, few, many), or a class if it is expanded.

v_gene	d_gene	j_gene	abundance	CDR3aa	CDR3nt
TRBV6-1	-	TRBJ1-2	-	CASSENGPGKFRYGYTF	TGTGCCAGCAGTGAAAATGGTCCAGGGAAATTCCGCTATGGCTACACCTTC
TRBV7-3	-	TRBJ2-5	-	CASSRGATSTETQYF	TGTGCCAGCAGCCGGGGGGCCACCTCTACGGAGACCCAGTACTTC
TRBV30	TRBD2	TRBJ2-1	few	CAWGGLAGSSTAYNEQFF	TGTGCCTGGGGGGGACTAGCGGGGTCCTCAACGGCCTACAATGAGCAGTTCTTC
TRBV6-1	-	TRBJ2-7	-	CASSESGRSYEQYF	TGTGCCAGCAGTGAAAGCGGTAGGTCCTACGAGCAGTACTTC
TRBV3-1/TRBV3-2	-	TRBJ2-1	-	CASSQERYSSYNEQFF	TGTGCCAGCAGCCAAGAGCGCTACAGCTCCTACAATGAGCAGTTCTTC
TRBV5-5	-	TRBJ1-3	few	CASSLGLGTLGNTIYF	TGTGCCAGCAGCTTGGGACTTGGGACACTTGGAAACACCATATATTTT
TRBV7-6	-	TRBJ2-6	-	CASSPRDSGANVLTF	TGTGCCAGCAGCCCGAGGGACTCTGGGGCCAACGTCCTGACTTTC
TRBV2	TRBD1	TRBJ1-6	-	CASSGQGASPLHF	TGTGCCAGCAGTGGACAGGGCGCTTCACCCCTCCACTTT
TRBV18	-	TRBJ1-2	-	CASSPGAPLRGYTF	TGTGCCAGCTCACCTGGGGCCCCGCTCCGCGGCTACACCTTC
TRBV18	-	TRBJ2-2	-	CASSPQGANTGELFF	TGTGCCAGCTCACCGCAAGGGGCGAACACCGGGGAGCTGTTTTTT
TRBV28	-	TRBJ1-1	-	CASSLVGRANTEAFF	TGTGCCAGCAGTTTAGTGGGCAGGGCGAACACTGAAGCTTTCTTT
TRBV2	-	TRBJ1-6	-	CASRGNFEGSPLHF	TGTGCCAGCAGGGGGAACTTCGAGGGTTCACCCCTCCACTTT
TRBV18	TRBD2	TRBJ2-1	-	CASSPPTSGRRNEQFF	TGTGCCAGCTCACCACCGACTAGCGGGAGGAGGAATGAGCAGTTCTTC
TRBV5-1	-	TRBJ2-3	-	CASSLMGPSTDTQYF	TGCGCCAGCAGCTTGATGGGGCCCTCCACAGATACGCAGTATTTT
TRBV2	TRBD2	TRBJ2-1	-	CASSASGRGDNEQFF	TGTGCCAGTAGCGCTAGCGGGAGAGGGGACAATGAGCAGTTCTTC
TRBV6-4	-	TRBJ2-6	-	CASRQSSGANVLTF	TGTGCCAGCCGACAATCTTCTGGGGCCAACGTCCTGACTTTC
TRBV19	TRBD2	TRBJ2-3	-	CASSRGPSGRTSSTDTQYF	TGTGCCAGTAGTCGGGGGCCTAGCGGGAGGACGTCTAGCACAGATACGCAGTATTTT
TRBV7-9	-	TRBJ1-5	few	CASSSSVGNQPQHF	TGTGCCAGCAGCTCATCAGTCGGCAATCAGCCCCAGCATTTT
TRBV20-1	TRBD2	TRBJ2-5	few	CSASSEGSTSGETQYF	TGCAGTGCTAGTTCTGAAGGCTCGACTAGCGGGGAGACCCAGTACTTC
TRBV5-1	-	TRBJ2-3	-	CASRGDSTSDTQYF	TGCGCCAGCCGCGGCGACTCGACTTCAGATACGCAGTATTTT
TRBV4-2	-	TRBJ2-7	once	CASSQGRAAEQYF	TGTGCCAGCAGCCAAGGACGAGCGGCCGAGCAGTACTTC
TRBV28	-	TRBJ2-5	-	CASGLRGLQETQYF	TGTGCCAGCGGTTTACGCGGACTCCAAGAGACCCAGTACTTC
TRBV2	-	TRBJ2-7	once	CASSTGQHSYEQYF	TGTGCCAGCAGCACAGGACAGCACTCCTACGAGCAGTACTTC
TRBV19	-	TRBJ2-1	-	CASSIKGGDNEQFF	TGTGCCAGTAGTATTAAGGGAGGAGACAATGAGCAGTTCTTC
TRBV5-1	TRBD1	TRBJ2-1	-	CASSFGTGGSYEQFF	TGCGCCAGCAGCTTTGGGACAGGGGGCTCGTATGAGCAGTTCTTC
TRBV4-1	TRBD2	TRBJ2-2	-	CASSFIAGGTGELFF	TGCGCCAGCAGCTTTATAGCGGGAGGGACCGGGGAGCTGTTTTTT
TRBV19	-	TRBJ1-2	-	CASRPLGGAGGYTF	TGTGCCAGTCGACCCCTGGGGGGGGCGGGTGGCTACACCTTC
TRBV27	-	TRBJ1-2	-	CASSLSRTLDFGYTF	TGTGCCAGCAGTTTATCCCGGACACTGGATTTCGGCTACACCTTC
TRBV28	TRBD1	TRBJ1-4	-	CASSETGGDEKLFF	TGTGCCAGCAGTGAGACAGGGGGCGATGAAAAACTGTTTTTT
TRBV11-2	-	TRBJ1-1	-	CASSLRTGMNTEAFF	TGTGCCAGCAGCTTACGTACAGGAATGAACACTGAAGCTTTCTTT
TRBV5-1	TRBD1	TRBJ1-2	-	CASSVGTGANYGYTF	TGCGCCAGCAGCGTCGGGACAGGCGCTAACTATGGCTACACCTTC
TRBV7-9	TRBD1	TRBJ2-7	once	CASRDRGTYEQYF	TGTGCCAGCCGGGACAGGGGGACCTACGAGCAGTACTTC
TRBV7-9	TRBD1	TRBJ1-2	-	CASSPAGQGYYGYTF	TGTGCCAGCAGCCCGGCAGGACAGGGGTATTATGGCTACACCTTC
TRBV3-1/TRBV3-2	-	TRBJ1-5	-	CASSQQGHQPQHF	TGTGCCAGCAGCCAGCAGGGTCATCAGCCCCAGCATTTT
TRBV7-9	-	TRBJ2-7	-	CASSFPRSEQYF	TGTGCCAGCAGCTTTCCGCGGAGCGAGCAGTACTTC
TRBV15	TRBD1	TRBJ1-3	-	CATSRESGTGADAIYF	TGTGCCACCAGCAGAGAGTCCGGGACAGGGGCCGACGCCATATATTTT
TRBV6-4	TRBD2	TRBJ2-2	many	CASKGLAGSPDRELFF	TGTGCCAGCAAGGGACTAGCGGGGAGCCCCGACCGGGAGCTGTTTTTT
TRBV28	TRBD2	TRBJ2-7	few	CASSLGSSGRGEQYF	TGTGCCAGCAGTTTAGGGTCTAGCGGGCGAGGTGAGCAGTACTTC
TRBV19	TRBD1	TRBJ1-4	few	CASSIHGQGDEKLFF	TGTGCCAGTAGTATCCACGGACAGGGTGATGAAAAACTGTTTTTT
TRBV7-9	TRBD1	TRBJ1-1	-	CASSLDGQATEAFF	TGTGCCAGCAGCTTAGACGGACAGGCCACTGAAGCTTTCTTT
TRBV6-2/TRBV6-3	-	TRBJ2-1	many	CASSYKNGGEVDEQFF	TGTGCCAGCAGTTACAAGAACGGCGGGGAGGTTGATGAGCAGTTCTTC
TRBV5-5	TRBD1	TRBJ2-7	-	CASSLRTGRDEQYF	TGTGCCAGCAGCTTACGGACAGGGAGAGACGAGCAGTACTTC